The rows below give T cell receptor beta chains drawn from one sample of a study of T-cell reconstitution after alpha-beta-depleted transplantation in children. TCRdb re-called the PCR reads with MiXCR, one entry per CDR3 protein. The data contain 250,000 to 400,000 distinct CDR3 sequences, about a quarter of them singletons. The specimen comprised PBMCs, mostly from graft donor cells, sampled 180 days after TCRalphabeta/CD19-depleted stem cell transplant. The origin of the receptors is a male patient younger than 18 who had a stem cell transplant for acute lymphoblastic leukemia, so the T cells may come from the graft donor. The CDR3 runs from the conserved cysteine through the conserved F or W.

v_call,j_call,cdr3_aa
TRBV5-1,TRBJ2-7,CASSLLVGQRLPYEQYF
TRBV4-1,TRBJ1-3,CASSQAQGMTGNTIYF
TRBV5-1,TRBJ2-2,CASSGENTGELFF
TRBV11-1,TRBJ2-7,CASSFRPGQGKSF
TRBV5-6,TRBJ2-7,CASSFRAYRAEQYF
TRBV20-1,TRBJ2-5,CSAPLLRKETQYF
TRBV11-2,TRBJ2-5,CASSPVVASGRGTQYF
TRBV7-3,TRBJ2-1,CASSLSSYNEQFF
TRBV24-1,TRBJ2-2,CATQTSGRGANTGELFF
TRBV15,TRBJ1-1,CATSRVLGRGDTEAFF
TRBV13,TRBJ2-7,CASSLGTSFVEQYF
TRBV7-2,TRBJ2-7,CASSLKPYEQYF
TRBV29-1,TRBJ2-4,CSVGRNKNIQYF
TRBV5-1,TRBJ1-1,CASSVTHRAVGTEAFF
TRBV10-3,TRBJ2-7,CAISESRYEQYF
TRBV12-3/TRBV12-4,TRBJ2-7,CASSLSGGSYEQYF
TRBV29-1,TRBJ1-3,CSVVGAGNTIYF
TRBV5-1,TRBJ2-1,CASERTSGTDTGYNEQFF
TRBV28,TRBJ2-3,CASPSGDSVGADTQYF
TRBV5-1,TRBJ2-5,CASSKGPARGETQYF
TRBV10-3,TRBJ2-1,CAISSKRLAGGNSYNEQFF
TRBV12-3/TRBV12-4,TRBJ1-2,CASSRGLANYGYTF
TRBV7-2,TRBJ2-7,CASSFGLAGGLEQYF
TRBV4-2,TRBJ2-1,CASSQDWGLAGEQFF
TRBV12-3/TRBV12-4,TRBJ1-5,CASSFRVYQPQHF
TRBV29-1,TRBJ2-7,CSFIAGSYEQYF
TRBV4-1,TRBJ2-7,CASSQSTGSEQYF
TRBV5-6,TRBJ1-2,CASSYLNRNYGYTF
TRBV29-1,TRBJ2-7,CSVGQGSEQYF
TRBV12-3/TRBV12-4,TRBJ2-6,CASSLEVGAVSGANVLTF
TRBV6-2/TRBV6-3,TRBJ2-6,CASSPPPQGWSGANVLTF
TRBV24-1,TRBJ2-5,CATWGSGTHQETQYF
TRBV5-1,TRBJ2-3,CASSLDGGASTQYF
TRBV3-1,TRBJ2-1,CASSQRDPGNEQFF
TRBV20-1,TRBJ2-3,CSARGSSSTDTQYF
TRBV6-1,TRBJ2-1,CASSKTAATYNEQFF
TRBV27,TRBJ2-7,CASSLRRRAGYEQYF
TRBV19,TRBJ1-1,CASRGPGQMNTEAFF
TRBV6-1,TRBJ2-3,CASSQAPGTDTQYF
TRBV11-2,TRBJ2-7,CASSLRTGTRTSGRPPSSYEQYF
TRBV20-1,TRBJ2-1,CSAAGTSIDNEQFF